Following are 3 T cell receptor beta chains from one sample sequenced in a study of T cell responses to AZD1222 COVID-19 vaccine. Sequencing used immunoSEQ multiplex PCR; TCRdb keeps in-frame clones, though not all of them. The data contain 100,000 to 150,000 clones, approximately 90% of them seen just once; the ten biggest clones take up under 1.2%. Sequences were derived from peripheral blood, sampled 28 days after the second AZD1222 dose. The source of these receptors is an adult who received the AZD1222 COVID-19 vaccine.

This rearrangement joins TRBV28 to TRBJ1-4; D gene unclear. The germline CDR1 and CDR2 sequences are MDHEN and SYDVKM. The germline V and J ends were trimmed by 6 bases and 13 bases, with 18 bases remaining between them. The CDR3 totals 13 residues. The CDR3 region is CASSRASGVGLFF. The CDR3 bases are TGTGCCAGCAGCCGTGCCTCGGGAGTAGGACTGTTTTTT.

The chain carries TRBV19 and TRBJ1-2; D perhaps matches TRBD1 (5 bases). The CDR3 is made up of 16 amino acids. V shed 2 bases and J shed 2 bases, with 15 bases lying between them. The V gene's germline CDR1 is LNHDA and CDR2 SQIVND (reference sequence). CDR3 protein: CASSIRRRGGNYGYTF. The CDR3 DNA follows: TGTGCCAGTAGTATACGGCGGCGCGGGGGGAACTATGGCTACACCTTC.

This clone has more than one count but fewer than ten. This chain uses TRBV4-2 with TRBJ1-4, with D possibly matching TRBD1 (5 bases). The CDR3 runs 16 residues. Germline V CDR1 and CDR2: LGHNA, YNFKEQ. V lost 1 base, J lost 11 bases, and 20 bases lay in between. The DNA of the CDR3 is TGTGCCAGCAGCCAAGGAGAGGCGGCAGGGAGGGCTAAACTGTTTTTT. Translated: CASSQGEAAGRAKLFF.